Given below is one T cell receptor beta chain in context. This specimen belongs to a study of blood T cell repertoires in COVID-19. Study details: PBMCs, B-cell-depleted T cells, or T cells were the source of the cDNA or gDNA that made up the material.

The assay was immunoSEQ multiplex PCR, and TCRdb's table has in-frame clones only and misses some. Counted here are fewer than 150,000 clones, about 87% occurring once; the ten biggest clones make up under 6%. V gave up 5 bases and J gave up 2 bases; unmatched junction bases: 5. CDR3 length: 14 amino acids. Germline V lookup: CDR1 MDHEN, CDR2 SYDVKM. This clonotype originated in a human donor in a cohort sampled during active COVID-19. The chain links TRBV28 to TRBJ1-1; 7 bases match TRBD1. Input material: peripheral blood. CDR3: CASSDRVSNTEAFF. CDR3 nucleotides: TGTGCCAGCAGTGACAGGGTATCCAACACTGAAGCTTTCTTT.